This T cell receptor (beta chain) comes out of a study of response to subunit inactivated influenza vaccine. TCRdb re-analysed the RT-PCR reads in MiXCR, keeping a single row per CDR3 protein. In the table there are over 650,000 distinct CDR3 sequences, about 18% of which are singletons. This clonotype occurred a few times. The sample in question was PBMCs from blood, obtained about 5 days after vaccination. The receptor comes from a man in his forties or fifties who received an inactivated influenza vaccine.

The CDR3 reads CASSASGSPYNEQFF. The CDR3 DNA is TGTGCCAGCAGCGCAAGCGGGAGCCCCTACAATGAGCAGTTCTTC. The chain carries TRBV9 and TRBJ2-1; 8 bases map to TRBD2. The ends lost 3 bases at V and 2 bases at J; junction bases unmatched: 4. The germline gives CDR1 SGDLS, CDR2 YYNGEE. This CDR3 region has 15 residues.